One sample yielded the 10 T cell receptor beta chains listed below, sequenced in a study of T cell clones after liver transplantation. Sequencing used immunoSEQ multiplex PCR; TCRdb keeps in-frame clones, though not all of them. The profile shows about 75,000 clones, 84% of them singletons. This specimen was CD4+ T cells from blood, taken around 50 months after liver transplant. The receptors derive from a human patient who received a liver transplant. Some T cells here may be from the graft donor.

The genes are TRBV10-3 and TRBJ2-2; 11 bases are a match to TRBD2. The CDR3 extends over 15 amino acids. Germline assignment: CDR1 ENHRY and CDR2 SYGVKD. The V segment lost 10 bases and the J segment 4 bases; nucleotides outside the gene matches: 8. The CDR3 reads CASSAGLAATGELFF. In DNA form, the CDR3 reads TGTGCCAGTAGCGCGGGACTAGCGGCCACCGGGGAGCTGTTTTTT.

The chain combines TRBV28 with TRBJ2-7; D is possibly TRBD1 or TRBD2 (7 bases each). The CDR3 has 14 residues. Germline CDR1 is MDHEN and CDR2 is SYDVKM. The V and J ends lost 5 bases and 5 bases respectively, with 16 bases between them. CDR3 loop: CASSLTGRGNEQYF. CDR3 bases: TGTGCCAGCAGTCTGACAGGGAGGGGAAACGAGCAGTACTTC.

The chain couples TRBV29-1 to TRBJ2-2; 8 bases agree with TRBD1. Trimming took 6 bases from V and 6 from J; bases not matched to a gene: 12. CDR3 length: 15 amino acids. Germline loops: CDR1 SQVTM, CDR2 ANQGSEA. The CDR3 reads CSVLPTGGSPGELFF. The CDR3 coding sequence is TGCAGCGTGCTCCCTACAGGGGGTTCCCCCGGGGAGCTGTTTTTT.

The V and J genes are TRBV19 and TRBJ1-2, with TRBD1 matching 7 bases. Trimming at V came to 5 bases and at J to 4 bases, leaving 7 bases not matched to a gene. In germline, CDR1 is LNHDA, CDR2 SQIVND (reference sequence). The CDR3 contains 14 residues. CDR3 nucleotide sequence: TGTGCCAGTAGTCGGGACAGAACCTCCTATGGCTACACCTTC. Its translation: CASSRDRTSYGYTF.

This sequence joins TRBV28 and TRBJ2-7; TRBD1 matches 10 bases. The V segment lost 7 bases and the J segment 5 bases; nucleotides outside the gene matches: 11. Germline V lookup: CDR1 MDHEN, CDR2 SYDVKM. The CDR3 totals 15 residues. CDR3: CASTGRDRGIDEQYF. The CDR3 DNA reads TGTGCCAGCACCGGGAGGGACAGGGGTATCGACGAGCAGTACTTC. Variable domain in full (rest from reference TRBV28 and TRBJ2-7): DVKVTQSSRYLVKRTGEKVFLECVQDMDHENMFWYRQDPGLGLRLIYFSYDVKMKEKGDIPEGYSVSREKKERFSLILESASTNQTSMYLCASTGRDRGIDEQYFGPGTRLTVT.

The chain recombines TRBV13 with TRBJ2-5; TRBD1 aligns across 7 bases. The CDR3 is 14 amino acids. V shed 2 bases and J 2 bases; nucleotides not matched to a gene: 2. Germline CDR1 and CDR2: PRHDT and FYEKMQ (reference sequence). DNA for the CDR3: TGTGCCAGCAGCTTAACCAGGGGGCAAGAGACCCAGTACTTC. It yields the protein CASSLTRGQETQYF.

The genes are TRBV27 and TRBJ1-3, with D tentatively TRBD1 (5 bases). Germline V gene lookup returns CDR1 MNHEY and CDR2 SMNVEV (reference sequence). This CDR3 has 14 amino acids. Trimming left V 2 bases short and J 4 bases short, with 9 bases between. This chain's CDR3 is CASSLGGVGNTIYF. The CDR3 DNA follows: TGTGCCAGCAGTTTAGGAGGGGTGGGAAACACCATATATTTT.

This clone was recorded only once. This CDR3 reads CASSTDAGELFF. The DNA of the CDR3 is TGTGCCAGCAGTACCGACGCGGGGGAGCTGTTTTTT. The rearrangement joins TRBV6-5 to TRBJ2-2; D not certain. Trimming removed 5 bases from V and 8 bases from J, with 9 bases in between. The CDR3 is made up of 12 amino acids. Germline CDR1 and CDR2: MNHEY and SVGAGI.

The gene calls are TRBV5-4 and TRBJ1-2, with a possible D match to TRBD1 (6 bases). The CDR3 contains 15 residues. V lost 7 bases and J 6 bases, leaving 22 bases between the germline ends. Germline CDR1 reads SGHNT; CDR2 reads YYREEE (reference sequence). CDR3 in DNA: TGTGCCAGCCGCCCGACTTACAGGGAAGACGATGGCTACACCTTC. This encodes CASRPTYREDDGYTF. Based on the CDR3 plus reference TRBV5-4 and TRBJ1-2, the full variable domain is ETGVTQSPTHLIKTRGQQVTLRCSSQSGHNTVSWYQQALGQGPQFIFQYYREEENGRGNFPPRFSGLQFPNYSSELNVNALELDDSALYLCASRPTYREDDGYTFGSGTRLTVV.

The J gene is TRBJ2-7, the V gene TRBV6-5, with 7 bases lining up with TRBD1. Germline values: CDR1 MNHEY, CDR2 SVGAGI. The CDR3 has 15 amino acids. Trimming took 7 bases from V and 0 from J; bases not matched to a gene: 9. CDR3 nucleotides: TGTGCCAGCAAAGAAACGGGACAGAGCTCCTACGAGCAGTACTTC. As protein: CASKETGQSSYEQYF.